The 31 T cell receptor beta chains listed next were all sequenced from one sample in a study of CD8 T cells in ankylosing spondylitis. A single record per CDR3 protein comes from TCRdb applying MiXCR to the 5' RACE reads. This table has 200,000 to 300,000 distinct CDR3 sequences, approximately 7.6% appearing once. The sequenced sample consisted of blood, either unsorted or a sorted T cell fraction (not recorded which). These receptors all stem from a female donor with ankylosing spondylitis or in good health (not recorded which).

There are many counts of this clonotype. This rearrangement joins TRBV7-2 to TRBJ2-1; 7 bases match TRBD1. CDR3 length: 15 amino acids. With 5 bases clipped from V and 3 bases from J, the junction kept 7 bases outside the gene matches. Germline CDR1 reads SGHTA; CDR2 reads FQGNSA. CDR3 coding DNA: TGTGCCAGCAGCCCCGGGACAGTGTTCTACAATGAGCAGTTCTTC. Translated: CASSPGTVFYNEQFF. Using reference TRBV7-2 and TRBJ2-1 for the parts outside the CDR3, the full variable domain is GAGVSQSPSNKVTEKGKDVELRCDPISGHTALYWYRQSLGQGLEFLIYFQGNSAPDKSGLPSDRFSAERTGGSVSTLTIQRTQQEDSAVYLCASSPGTVFYNEQFFGPGTRLTVL.

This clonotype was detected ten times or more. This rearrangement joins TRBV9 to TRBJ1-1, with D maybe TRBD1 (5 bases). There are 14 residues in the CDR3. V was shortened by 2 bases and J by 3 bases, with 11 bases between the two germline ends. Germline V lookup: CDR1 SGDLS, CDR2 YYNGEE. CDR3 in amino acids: CASSVWQGDTEAFF. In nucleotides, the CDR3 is TGTGCCAGCAGCGTTTGGCAGGGCGACACTGAAGCTTTCTTT.

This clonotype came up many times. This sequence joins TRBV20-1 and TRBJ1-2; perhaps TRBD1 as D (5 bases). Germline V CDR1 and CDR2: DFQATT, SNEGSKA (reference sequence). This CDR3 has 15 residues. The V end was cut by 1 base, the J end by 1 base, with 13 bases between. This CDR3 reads CSARAQDKVNYGYTF. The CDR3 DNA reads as TGCAGTGCTAGAGCCCAGGACAAAGTTAACTATGGCTACACCTTC.

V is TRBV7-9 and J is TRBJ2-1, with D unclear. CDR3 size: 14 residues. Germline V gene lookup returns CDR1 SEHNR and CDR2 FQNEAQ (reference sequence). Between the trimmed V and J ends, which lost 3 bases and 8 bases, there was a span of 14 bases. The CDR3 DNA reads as TGTGCCAGCAGCTTGGAGACGGCAGACGATGAGCAGTTCTTC. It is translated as CASSLETADDEQFF. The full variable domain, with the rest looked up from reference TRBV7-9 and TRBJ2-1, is DTGVSQNPRHKITKRGQNVTFRCDPISEHNRLYWYRQTLGQGPEFLTYFQNEAQLEKSRLLSDRFSAERPKGSFSTLEIQRTEQGDSAMYLCASSLETADDEQFFGPGTRLTVL.

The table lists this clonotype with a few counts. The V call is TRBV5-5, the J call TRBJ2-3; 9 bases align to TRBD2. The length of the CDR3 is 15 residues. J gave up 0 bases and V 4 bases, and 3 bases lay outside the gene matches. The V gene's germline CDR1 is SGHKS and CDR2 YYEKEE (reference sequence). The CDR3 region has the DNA TGTGCCAGCAGCCGGGGACTAGCTAGCACAGATACGCAGTATTTT. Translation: CASSRGLASTDTQYF.

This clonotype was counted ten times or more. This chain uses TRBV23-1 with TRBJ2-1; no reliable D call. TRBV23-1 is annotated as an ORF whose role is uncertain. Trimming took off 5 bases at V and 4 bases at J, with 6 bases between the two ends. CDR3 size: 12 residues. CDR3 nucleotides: TGCGCCAGCAGTAGAAGGTACAATGAGCAGTTCTTC. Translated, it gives CASSRRYNEQFF.

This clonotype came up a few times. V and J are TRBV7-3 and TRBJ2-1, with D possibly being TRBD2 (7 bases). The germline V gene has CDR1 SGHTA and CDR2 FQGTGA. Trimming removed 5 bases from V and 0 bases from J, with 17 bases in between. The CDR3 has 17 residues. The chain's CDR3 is CASSPQGRESSYNEQFF. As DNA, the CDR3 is TGTGCCAGCAGCCCCCAGGGGAGGGAAAGCTCCTACAATGAGCAGTTCTTC.

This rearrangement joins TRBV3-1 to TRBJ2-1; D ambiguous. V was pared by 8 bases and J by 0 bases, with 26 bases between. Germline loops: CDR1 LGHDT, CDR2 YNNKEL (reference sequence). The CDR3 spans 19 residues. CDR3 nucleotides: TGTGCCAGCTGCCCGTTTGGCGGCGGAGAACCTAGCTCCTACAATGAGCAGTTCTTC. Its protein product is CASCPFGGGEPSSYNEQFF.

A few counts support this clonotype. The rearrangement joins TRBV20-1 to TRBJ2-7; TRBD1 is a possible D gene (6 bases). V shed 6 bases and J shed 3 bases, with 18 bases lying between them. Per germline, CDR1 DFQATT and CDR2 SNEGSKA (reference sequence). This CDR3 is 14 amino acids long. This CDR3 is CSAVPRQDSYEQYF. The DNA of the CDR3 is TGCAGTGCAGTCCCGAGACAGGATAGCTACGAGCAGTACTTC.

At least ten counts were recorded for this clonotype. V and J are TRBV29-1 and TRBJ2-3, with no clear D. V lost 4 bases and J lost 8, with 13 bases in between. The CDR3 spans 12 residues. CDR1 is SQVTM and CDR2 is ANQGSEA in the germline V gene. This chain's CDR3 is CSVGDGPGTQYF. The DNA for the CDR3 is TGCAGCGTTGGGGATGGACCGGGTACGCAGTATTTT.

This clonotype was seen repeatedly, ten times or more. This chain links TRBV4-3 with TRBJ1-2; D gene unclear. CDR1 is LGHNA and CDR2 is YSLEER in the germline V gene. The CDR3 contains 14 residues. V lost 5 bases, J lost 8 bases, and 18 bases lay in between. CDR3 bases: TGCGCCAGCAGCGCGCAGGTGACGGTGCGGGGCTACACCTTC. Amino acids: CASSAQVTVRGYTF.

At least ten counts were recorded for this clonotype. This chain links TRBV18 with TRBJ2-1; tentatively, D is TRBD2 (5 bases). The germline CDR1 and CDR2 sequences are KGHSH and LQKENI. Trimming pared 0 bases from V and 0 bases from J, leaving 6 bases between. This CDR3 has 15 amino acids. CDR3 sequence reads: CASSPPADSYNEQFF. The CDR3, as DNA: TGTGCCAGCTCACCACCAGCGGACTCCTACAATGAGCAGTTCTTC.

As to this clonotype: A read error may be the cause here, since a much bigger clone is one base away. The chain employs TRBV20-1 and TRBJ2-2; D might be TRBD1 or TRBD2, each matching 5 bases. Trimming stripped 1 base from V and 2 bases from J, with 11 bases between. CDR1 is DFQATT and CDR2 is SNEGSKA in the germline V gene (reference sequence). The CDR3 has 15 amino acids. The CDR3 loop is CSARGTGTNTGELFF. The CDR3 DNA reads TGCAGTGCTAGAGGCACCGGGACCAACACCGGGGAGCTGTTTTTT.

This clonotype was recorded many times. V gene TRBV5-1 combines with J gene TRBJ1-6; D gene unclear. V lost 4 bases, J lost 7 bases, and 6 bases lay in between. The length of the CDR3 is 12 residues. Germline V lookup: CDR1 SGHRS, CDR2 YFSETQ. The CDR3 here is CASSDPNSPLHF. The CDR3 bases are TGCGCCAGCAGCGACCCAAATTCACCCCTCCACTTT.

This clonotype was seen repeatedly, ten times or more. Written as DNA, the CDR3 is TGTGCCAGCAGTGGGACCCTCGGGGATGAGCAGTTCTTC. This sequence encodes CASSGTLGDEQFF. The chain combines TRBV28 with TRBJ2-1, with D perhaps TRBD1 or TRBD2 (5 bases each). Germline lookup yields CDR1 MDHEN and CDR2 SYDVKM. The CDR3 is 13 amino acids. The germline V and J ends were trimmed by 5 bases and 8 bases, with 13 bases remaining between them.

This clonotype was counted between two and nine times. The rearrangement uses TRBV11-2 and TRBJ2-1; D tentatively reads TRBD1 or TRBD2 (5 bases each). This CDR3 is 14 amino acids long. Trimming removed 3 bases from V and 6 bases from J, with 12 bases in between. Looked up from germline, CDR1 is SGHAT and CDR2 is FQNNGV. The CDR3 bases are TGTGCCAGCAGCTTGCCTCGGGGCCTCAATGAGCAGTTCTTC. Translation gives CASSLPRGLNEQFF.

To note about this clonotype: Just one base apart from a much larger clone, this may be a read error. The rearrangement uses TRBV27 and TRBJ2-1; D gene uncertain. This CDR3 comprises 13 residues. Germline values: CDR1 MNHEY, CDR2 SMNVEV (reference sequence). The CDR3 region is CASRAVLWNAQFF. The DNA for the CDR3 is TGTGCCAGCAGAGCCGTCCTTTGGAATGCGCAGTTCTTC.

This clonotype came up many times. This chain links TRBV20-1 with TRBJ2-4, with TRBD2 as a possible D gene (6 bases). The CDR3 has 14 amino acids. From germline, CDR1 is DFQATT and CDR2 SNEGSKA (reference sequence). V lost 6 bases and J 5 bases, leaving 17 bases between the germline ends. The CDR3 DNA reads TGCAGTGCCAACGCCGGGGACTGGGAAAACATTCAGTACTTC. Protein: CSANAGDWENIQYF.

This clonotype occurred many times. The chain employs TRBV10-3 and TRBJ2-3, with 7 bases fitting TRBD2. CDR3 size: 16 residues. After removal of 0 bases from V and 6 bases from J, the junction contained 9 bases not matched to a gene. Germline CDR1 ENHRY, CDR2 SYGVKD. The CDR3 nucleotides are TGTGCCATCAGTGAGTCGTGGGCGGGAGAGGTGGATACGCAGTATTTT. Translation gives CAISESWAGEVDTQYF.

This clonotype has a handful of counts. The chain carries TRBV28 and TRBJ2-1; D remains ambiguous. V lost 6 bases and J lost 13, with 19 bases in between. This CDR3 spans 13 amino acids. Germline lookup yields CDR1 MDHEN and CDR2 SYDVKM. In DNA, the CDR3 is TGTGCCAGCAGCTTCGACGCCGGCCCTACACAGTTCTTC. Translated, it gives CASSFDAGPTQFF.

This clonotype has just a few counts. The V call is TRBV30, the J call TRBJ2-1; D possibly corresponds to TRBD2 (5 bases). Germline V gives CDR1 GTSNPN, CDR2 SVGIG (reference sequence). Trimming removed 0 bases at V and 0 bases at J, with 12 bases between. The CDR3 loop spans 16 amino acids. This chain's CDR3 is CAWSVTTRSSYNEQFF. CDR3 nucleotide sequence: TGTGCCTGGAGTGTAACAACTAGGAGCTCCTACAATGAGCAGTTCTTC. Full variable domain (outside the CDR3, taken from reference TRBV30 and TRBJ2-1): SQTIHQWPATLVQPVGSPLSLECTVEGTSNPNLYWYRQAAGRGLQLLFYSVGIGQISSEVPQNLSASRPQDRQFILSSKKLLLSDSGFYLCAWSVTTRSSYNEQFFGPGTRLTVL.

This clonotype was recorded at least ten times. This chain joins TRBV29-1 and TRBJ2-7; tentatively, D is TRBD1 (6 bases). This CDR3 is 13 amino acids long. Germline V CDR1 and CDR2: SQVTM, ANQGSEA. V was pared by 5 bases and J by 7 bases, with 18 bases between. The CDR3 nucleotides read TGCAGCGTTCAGAGGTCGGCAGGGGAAGAGCAGTACTTC. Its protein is CSVQRSAGEEQYF.

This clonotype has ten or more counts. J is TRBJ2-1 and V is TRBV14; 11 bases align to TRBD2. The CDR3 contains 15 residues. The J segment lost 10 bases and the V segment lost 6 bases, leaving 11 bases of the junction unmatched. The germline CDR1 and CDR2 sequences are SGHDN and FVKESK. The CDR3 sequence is CASSRPSGRFLEQFF. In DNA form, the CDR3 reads TGTGCCAGCAGTCGACCTAGCGGGAGGTTTCTCGAGCAGTTCTTC.

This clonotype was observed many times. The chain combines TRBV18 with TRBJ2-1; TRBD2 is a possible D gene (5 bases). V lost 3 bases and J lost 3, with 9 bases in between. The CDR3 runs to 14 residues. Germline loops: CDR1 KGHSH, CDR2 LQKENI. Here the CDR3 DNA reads TGTGCCAGCTCACCCCACCGGGACTACAATGAGCAGTTCTTC. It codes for CASSPHRDYNEQFF.

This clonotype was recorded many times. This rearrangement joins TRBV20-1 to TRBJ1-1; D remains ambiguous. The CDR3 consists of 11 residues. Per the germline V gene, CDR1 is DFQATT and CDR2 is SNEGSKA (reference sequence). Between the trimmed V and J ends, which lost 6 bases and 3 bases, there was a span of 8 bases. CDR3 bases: TGCAGTGCACGTGAGGACACTGAAGCTTTCTTT. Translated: CSAREDTEAFF.

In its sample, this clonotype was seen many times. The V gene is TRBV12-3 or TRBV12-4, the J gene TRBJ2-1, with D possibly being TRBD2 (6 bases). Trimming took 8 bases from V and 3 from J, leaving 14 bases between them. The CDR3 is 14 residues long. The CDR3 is CASVTGVNYNEQFF. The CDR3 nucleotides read TGTGCCAGCGTAACGGGAGTGAACTACAATGAGCAGTTCTTC.

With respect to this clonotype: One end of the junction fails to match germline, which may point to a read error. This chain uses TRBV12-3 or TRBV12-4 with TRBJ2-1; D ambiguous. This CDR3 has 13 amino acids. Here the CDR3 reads CAGSLSSYTEQFF. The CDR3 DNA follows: TGTGCCGGCAGTTTGAGCTCCTACACTGAGCAGTTCTTC.

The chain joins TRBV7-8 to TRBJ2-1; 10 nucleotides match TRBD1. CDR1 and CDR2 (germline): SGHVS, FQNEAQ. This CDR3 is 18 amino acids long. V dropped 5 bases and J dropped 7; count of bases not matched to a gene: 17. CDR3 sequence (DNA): TGTGCCAGCAGCCCCATCTACGGACAGGGGGTAATGGATAATGAGCAGTTCTTC. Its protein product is CASSPIYGQGVMDNEQFF.

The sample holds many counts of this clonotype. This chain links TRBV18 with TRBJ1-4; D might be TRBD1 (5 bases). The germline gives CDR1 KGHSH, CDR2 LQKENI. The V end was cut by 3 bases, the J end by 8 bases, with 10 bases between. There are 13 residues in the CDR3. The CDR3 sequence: CASSPGAGEKLFF. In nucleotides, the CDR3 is TGTGCCAGCTCACCCGGGGCAGGGGAAAAACTGTTTTTT.

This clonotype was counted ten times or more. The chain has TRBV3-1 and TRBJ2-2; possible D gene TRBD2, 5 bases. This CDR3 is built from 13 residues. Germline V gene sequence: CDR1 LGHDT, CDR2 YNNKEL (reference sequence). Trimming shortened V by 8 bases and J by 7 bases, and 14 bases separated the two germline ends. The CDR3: CASRGKANGELFF. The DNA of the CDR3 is TGTGCCAGCCGGGGTAAAGCTAACGGGGAGCTGTTTTTT. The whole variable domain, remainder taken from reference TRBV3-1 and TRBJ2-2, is DTAVSQTPKYLVTQMGNDKSIKCEQNLGHDTMYWYKQDSKKFLKIMFSYNNKELIINETVPNRFSPKSPDKAHLNLHINSLELGDSAVYFCASRGKANGELFFGEGSRLTVL.

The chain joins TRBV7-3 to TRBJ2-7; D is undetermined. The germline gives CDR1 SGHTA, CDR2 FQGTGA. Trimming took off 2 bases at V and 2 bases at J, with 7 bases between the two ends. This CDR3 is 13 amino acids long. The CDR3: CASSLLRPYEQYF. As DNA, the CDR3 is TGTGCCAGCAGCTTATTGAGACCCTACGAGCAGTACTTC.